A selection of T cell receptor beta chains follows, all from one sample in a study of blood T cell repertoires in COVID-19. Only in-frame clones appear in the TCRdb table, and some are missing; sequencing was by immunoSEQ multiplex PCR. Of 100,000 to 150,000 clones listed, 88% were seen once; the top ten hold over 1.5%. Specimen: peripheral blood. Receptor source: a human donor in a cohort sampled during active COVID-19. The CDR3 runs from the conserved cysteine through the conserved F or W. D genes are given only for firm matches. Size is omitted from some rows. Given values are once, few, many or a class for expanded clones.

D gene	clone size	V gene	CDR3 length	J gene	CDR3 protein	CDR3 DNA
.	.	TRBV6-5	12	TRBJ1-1	CASSARGGEAFF	TGTGCCAGCAGCGCCAGGGGCGGTGAAGCTTTCTTT
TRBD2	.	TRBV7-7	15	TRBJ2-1	CASSPRGGSYNEQFF	TGTGCTAGCAGCCCGCGGGGGGGCTCCTACAATGAGCAGTTCTTC
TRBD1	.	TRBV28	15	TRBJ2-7	CASSPGTGGDYEQYF	TGTGCCAGCAGCCCCGGGACAGGAGGGGACTACGAGCAGTACTTC
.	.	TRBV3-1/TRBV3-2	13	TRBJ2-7	CASSQEEYSAVYF	TGTGCCAGCAGCCAAGAAGAATATAGTGCCGTCTACTTC
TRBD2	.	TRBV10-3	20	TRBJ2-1	CAIKGGLWGEASGNYNEQFF	TGTGCCATCAAAGGGGGACTTTGGGGTGAGGCTAGCGGGAACTACAATGAGCAGTTCTTC
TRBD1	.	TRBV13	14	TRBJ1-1	CASSLDRANTEAFF	TGTGCCAGCAGCCTTGACAGGGCCAACACTGAAGCTTTCTTT
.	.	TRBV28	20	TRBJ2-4	CASSFIYGDSGQLSKNIQYF	TGTGCCAGCAGTTTTATTTATGGGGACTCGGGACAGCTCTCAAAAAACATTCAGTACTTC
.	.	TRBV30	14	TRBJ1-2	CAWSRQILNYGYTF	TGTGCCTGGAGTCGACAGATTCTAAACTATGGCTACACCTTC
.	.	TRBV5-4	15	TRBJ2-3	CASSFSGGSTDTQYF	TGTGCCAGCAGCTTTAGTGGCGGGAGCACAGATACGCAGTATTTT
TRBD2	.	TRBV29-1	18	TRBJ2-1	CSVEVGGTSGVSYNEQFF	TGCAGCGTTGAAGTGGGGGGGACTAGCGGGGTTTCCTACAATGAGCAGTTCTTC
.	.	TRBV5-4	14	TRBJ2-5	CASSLRTDQETQYF	TGTGCCAGCAGCTTGCGGACAGATCAAGAGACCCAGTACTTC
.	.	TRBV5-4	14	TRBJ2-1	CASSLLAVYNEQFF	TGTGCCAGCAGCTTGTTAGCAGTCTACAATGAGCAGTTCTTC
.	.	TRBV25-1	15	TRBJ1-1	CASSDPTGGDTEAFF	TGTGCCAGCAGTGACCCGACAGGAGGAGACACTGAAGCTTTCTTT
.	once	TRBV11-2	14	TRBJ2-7	CASSPLDRPYEQYF	TGTGCCAGCAGCCCATTGGACAGACCCTACGAGCAGTACTTC
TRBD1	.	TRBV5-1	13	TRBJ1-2	CASARQGTYGYTF	TGCGCCAGCGCCCGACAGGGGACCTATGGCTACACCTTC
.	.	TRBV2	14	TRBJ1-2	CASSELEARRGYTF	TGTGCCAGCAGTGAACTCGAAGCCCGCCGGGGCTACACCTTC
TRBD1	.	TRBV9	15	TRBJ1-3	CASSVEGQGANTIYF	TGTGCCAGCAGCGTAGAGGGACAGGGGGCAAACACCATATATTTT
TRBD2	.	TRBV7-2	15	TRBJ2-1	CASTNSGRGYNEQFF	TGTGCCAGCACCAATAGCGGGAGGGGTTACAATGAGCAGTTCTTC
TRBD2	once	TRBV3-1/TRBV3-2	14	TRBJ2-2	CASSHREGVGELFF	TGTGCCAGCAGCCATAGGGAGGGCGTAGGGGAGCTGTTTTTT
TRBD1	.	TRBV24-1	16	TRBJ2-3	CATSDPDRGREFTQYF	TGTGCCACCAGTGACCCGGACAGGGGGCGGGAGTTTACGCAGTATTTT
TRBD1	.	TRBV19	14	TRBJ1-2	CATLDRAQGYGYTF	TGTGCCACCCTCGACAGGGCTCAGGGCTATGGCTACACCTTC
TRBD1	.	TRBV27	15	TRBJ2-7	CASSPTGTGAPEQYF	TGTGCCAGCAGTCCAACCGGGACAGGGGCTCCCGAGCAGTACTTC
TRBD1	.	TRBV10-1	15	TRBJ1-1	CASSARQGLNTEAFF	TGCGCCAGCAGTGCCAGACAGGGCCTGAACACTGAAGCTTTCTTT
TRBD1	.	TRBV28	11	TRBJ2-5	CAGQDKETQYF	TGTGCGGGACAGGATAAAGAGACCCAGTACTTC
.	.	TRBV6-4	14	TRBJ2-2	CASRGRADTGELFF	TGTGCCAGCAGGGGCAGGGCGGACACCGGGGAGCTGTTTTTT
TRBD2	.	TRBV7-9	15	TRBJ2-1	CASSLGLAGVDEQFF	TGTGCCAGCAGCTTAGGACTAGCGGGAGTCGATGAGCAGTTCTTC
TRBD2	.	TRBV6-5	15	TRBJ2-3	CASNPGLASTDTQYF	TGTGCCAGCAACCCGGGACTAGCTAGCACAGATACGCAGTATTTT
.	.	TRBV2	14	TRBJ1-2	CASSLKQGGNGYTF	TGTGCCAGCAGCCTCAAGCAGGGTGGAAATGGCTACACCTTC
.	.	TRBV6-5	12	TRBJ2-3	CASGGPTDTQYF	TGTGCCAGCGGCGGGCCCACAGATACGCAGTATTTT
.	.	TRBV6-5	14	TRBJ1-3	CASSPGGDINTIYF	TGTGCCAGCAGTCCCGGGGGGGATATAAACACCATATATTTT
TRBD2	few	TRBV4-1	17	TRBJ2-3	CASSQDSGRTYTDTQYF	TGCGCCAGCAGCCAAGACAGCGGGAGGACGTACACAGATACGCAGTATTTT
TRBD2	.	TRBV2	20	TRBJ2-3	CASSEEAVTSGRGRADTQYF	TGTGCCAGCAGTGAAGAGGCGGTAACTAGCGGGAGAGGAAGGGCAGATACGCAGTATTTT
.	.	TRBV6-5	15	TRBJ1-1	CASINSGFLNTEAFF	TGTGCCAGCATCAATAGCGGGTTTCTGAACACTGAAGCTTTCTTT
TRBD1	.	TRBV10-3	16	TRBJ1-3	CAISPTGSLSGNTIYF	TGTGCCATCAGCCCGACAGGGTCCCTCTCTGGAAACACCATATATTTT
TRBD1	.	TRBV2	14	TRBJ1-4	CASSYRGAQEKLFF	TGTGCCAGCAGCTACAGGGGGGCACAGGAAAAACTGTTTTTT
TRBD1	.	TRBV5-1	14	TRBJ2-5	CASSLGQGGETQYF	TGCGCCAGCAGCTTAGGACAGGGGGGCGAGACCCAGTACTTC
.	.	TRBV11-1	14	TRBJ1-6	CASSLGQNYSPLHF	TGTGCCAGCAGCTTAGGACAGAACTATTCACCCCTCCACTTT
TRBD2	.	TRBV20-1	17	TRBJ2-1	CSASRDSSGRFYNEQFF	TGCAGTGCCAGTAGGGATAGTAGCGGGAGGTTCTACAATGAGCAGTTCTTC
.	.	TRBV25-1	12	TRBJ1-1	CASSGPGTEAFF	TGTGCCAGCAGTGGGCCAGGAACTGAAGCTTTCTTT
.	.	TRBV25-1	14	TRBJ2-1	CASRGGTSDNEQFF	TGTGCCAGCAGGGGAGGGACATCGGACAATGAGCAGTTCTTC
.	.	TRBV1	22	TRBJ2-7	CTSSQDPPFPLRRGRGIYEQYF	TGCACCAGCAGCCAAGATCCGCCGTTTCCACTCCGACGTGGGCGGGGGATCTACGAGCAGTACTTC